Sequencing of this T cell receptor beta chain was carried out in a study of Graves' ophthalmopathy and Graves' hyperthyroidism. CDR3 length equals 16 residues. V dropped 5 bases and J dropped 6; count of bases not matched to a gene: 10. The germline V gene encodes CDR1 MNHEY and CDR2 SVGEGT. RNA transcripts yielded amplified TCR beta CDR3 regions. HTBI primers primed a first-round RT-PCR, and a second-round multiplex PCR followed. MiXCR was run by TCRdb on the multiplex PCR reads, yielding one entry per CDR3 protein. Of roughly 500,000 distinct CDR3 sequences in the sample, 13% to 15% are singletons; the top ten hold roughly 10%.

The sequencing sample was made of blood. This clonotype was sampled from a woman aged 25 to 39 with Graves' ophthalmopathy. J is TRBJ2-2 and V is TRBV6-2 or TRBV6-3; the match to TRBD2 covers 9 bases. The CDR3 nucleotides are TGTGCCAGCAGTCGTGGAGGACTAGCGACCGCCGGGGAGCTGTTTTTT. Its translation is CASSRGGLATAGELFF.